This TCR beta chain was observed in a study of T cell responses to AZD1222 COVID-19 vaccine (dated by TCRdb to the early 2020s). Broadly, across the study: A total of under 250 trial participants underwent TCR sequencing, of whom some 200 had received two doses of AZD1222 and some 26 had received two doses of the MenACWY control vaccine. Trial participants were enrolled by age into subgroups of 18-55, 56-69 and 70-plus years, and 148, 28 and 57 TCR-sequenced participants, respectively, were included in these subgroups. The investigation overall reported the following: The vaccine-associated CD4 TCRs covered the entire spike protein, and the dominant responses fell in regions 160-218 and 743-854. Conclusions about previously exposed vaccinees are limited because only six or seven AZD1222 recipients were SARS-CoV-2 seropositive at baseline. Participants were mostly white British, with more females than males. The authors suggested clonal diversity may have been underestimated. The 56-69-year group was small, and its depth increase did not reach significance, likely because of low power. Because no day 14 peak-response samples were available, repertoires were characterized only after the peak T cell response. Reportedly, almost half of the unique spike-specific TCRs recognized epitopes lying outside the regions that are mutated in the B.1.351 and B.1.1.7 variants. Spike-specific TCR breadth and depth rose significantly after two AZD1222 doses compared with day 0 and with MenACWY recipients.

The CDR3 regions of human TCRbeta chains were subjected to immunosequencing. The authors' analysis ran thus. Repertoire TCRs were checked for matches against a reference library of SARS-CoV-2-specific TCRs that had been generated using the MIRA antigen-specificity platform. Breadth was defined as the fraction of unique TCRs that were SARS-CoV-2-associated. Depth was defined as the fraction of total T cells that were SARS-CoV-2-associated. Each spike-specific TCR was assigned to its reactive spike region and to a CD4 or CD8 class using the MIRA data. Log10-transformed breadth and depth values were compared by one-way ANOVA with Sidak's multiple comparisons tests. TCRdb re-hosts the immuneACCESS table, in-frame sequences only. Its copies lack some clones; in the studies checked, an unresolved V gene accounts for under half of them, and the cause for the rest is not known. V, J and clone size are those of that table, while D and trimming were read from the DNA. The sample data list about 67,000 clones, and around 82% of these were observed just once. The ten largest account for roughly 6% of the sample.

This clone showed up just a few times. Its specific antigen is unknown. The record has no base qualities; no much larger clone is one base away. The time point label of this sample denotes: about 28 days (+/-7) after the second vaccine dose. AZD1222 recipients with second doses at about 4 weeks or about 12 weeks were pooled, because spike-specific TCR depth and breadth did not differ between schedules. Samples from vaccinated people were obtained from the UK trials COV001 and COV002, which included a single-blind randomized controlled phase 2/3 trial of AZD1222 (ChAdOx1 nCoV-19) in healthy adults. Trial participant PBMC samples were collected at day 0 and day 28 after the second dose for TCRbeta chain sequencing. The origin of this receptor is an adult who received the AZD1222 COVID-19 vaccine. The specimen comprised peripheral blood, sampled 28 days after the second AZD1222 dose.

The CDR3 reads as follows: CASSLRAASGNTIYF. The base sequence is TGTGCCAGCAGCTTACGGGCAGCCTCTGGAAACACCATATATTTT. The rearranged chain carries TRBV7-2 and TRBJ1-3; a confident D gene designation cannot be given. CDR1 and CDR2, looked up from the germline V gene, are SGHTA and FQGNSA. Deletion took 2 bases off V and 0 bases off J, with a span of 8 bases between the germline ends. The CDR3 numbers 15 residues from cysteine through phenylalanine. Only the CDR3 DNA is retained, 45 bases long and in frame from the first base.